This T cell receptor beta chain was observed in a study of blood T cell repertoires in COVID-19. The method was immunoSEQ multiplex PCR; TCRdb's version includes in-frame clones alone and lacks a portion of them. Of 90,000 to 140,000 clones listed, about 75% are singletons. Germline V gives CDR1 MNHEY, CDR2 SVGAGI. The V end lost 6 bases, the J end lost 7 bases, and 15 bases lay between the germline ends. This CDR3 has 13 residues. This sequence was found in a woman in her 70s with acute or convalescent COVID-19. The genes are TRBV6-5 and TRBJ1-1; D remains unclear. Sequencing was carried out using peripheral blood. The CDR3 loop reads CASSKPGRSEAFF. CDR3 coding DNA: TGTGCCAGCAGCAAACCGGGTCGGAGTGAAGCTTTCTTT.